This TCR beta chain was sequenced during a study of cytomegalovirus exposure and HLA in healthy donors. PCR involved 60 Vbeta and 13 Jbeta primers. The repertoire was sequenced with immunoSEQ multiplex PCR; TCRdb's copy has only in-frame clones and lacks some. Of approximately 150,000 clones listed, approximately 81% were seen once; the top ten hold about 1.5%. CDR1 is SGHRS and CDR2 is YFSETQ in the germline V gene. Trimming stripped 6 bases from V and 4 bases from J, with 14 bases between. The CDR3 length is 14 residues. Details on this clone: The antigen remains unidentified.

General study findings and limits: With high specificity and sensitivity, the classifier reportedly diagnosed cytomegalovirus status. By a later analysis, the bulk of CMV-associated TCR beta chains appeared HLA-restricted. About 87% or about 30% of the time was how often most TCR beta V segments were productive, according to an earlier analysis. No immune exposure information besides CMV serostatus was available.

The TCR comes from a man aged 50 to 60 in good health and CMV-seropositive. Sequencing was carried out using PBMCs. This sequence joins TRBV5-1 and TRBJ2-1; tentative D call: TRBD2 (7 bases). As DNA, the CDR3 is TGCGCCAGCAAGGAAGGGGGGGGGTACAATGAGCAGTTCTTC. Translating gives CASKEGGGYNEQFF. Supplemented by reference TRBV5-1 and TRBJ2-1, the full variable domain reads KAGVTQTPRYLIKTRGQQVTLSCSPISGHRSVSWYQQTPGQGLQFLFEYFSETQRNKGNFPGRFSGRQFSNSRSEMNVSTLELGDSALYLCASKEGGGYNEQFFGPGTRLTVL.